The sequence of this T cell receptor (beta chain) was determined in a study of blood T cell repertoires in COVID-19. About the research overall: Sites in the United States, Italy and Spain provided acute and convalescent COVID-19 samples. From T cells, B-cell-depleted T cells, or PBMCs came the material, which was cDNA or gDNA.

Authors' methods: Estimated nucleated cell counts came from reference gene primer amplification. Profiling relied on immunoSEQ multiplex PCR, and the TCRdb table lists in-frame clones only, not all of them. Clone size and the V and J calls come from that table; the DNA yielded D and trimming. The sample shows approximately 190,000 clones, around 90% of them seen only once. J lost 6 bases, V lost 3 bases, and 7 bases had no gene match. The germline gives CDR1 KGHSH, CDR2 LQKENI. The CDR3 length is 15 residues. Material for sequencing was peripheral blood. This sequence was found in a man in his 60s with active or convalescent COVID-19. This chain joins TRBV18 and TRBJ2-3; 9 positions match TRBD2. CDR3 coding DNA: TGTGCCAGCTCACCGAGGAGCGGGGGGCCCGATACGCAGTATTTT. Translated, it gives CASSPRSGGPDTQYF.